A single TCR beta chain is shown here with its context. Its cognate antigen is unknown. With template switching, a universal primer site was added, and the cDNA carried unique molecular identifiers. Each CDR3 protein is one row after TCRdb ran MiXCR on the 5' RACE reads. The data contain 750,000 to 950,000 distinct CDR3 sequences, roughly an eighth of them singletons. The data derive from a study of identical twins. The CDR3 contains 15 residues. Trimming cost V 5 bases and J 4 bases; bases outside gene matches: 11. Germline V gene data show CDR1 as DFQATT and CDR2 as SNEGSKA (reference sequence). Regarding the study as a whole: Abundant beta clonotypes from cord blood had fewer insertions, unlike memory repertoires, which showed none.

These data were also filed under a second study, of yellow fever vaccine responses in identical twins.

The source of this sequence is a woman younger than 30 in good health. Sequenced material: PBMCs. The rearrangement uses TRBV20-1 and TRBJ1-1, with 9 bases lining up with TRBD1. As DNA, the CDR3 is TGCAGTGCTGTCCCGGGACAGGGAGTGGGCACTGAAGCTTTCTTT. Its translation is CSAVPGQGVGTEAFF.